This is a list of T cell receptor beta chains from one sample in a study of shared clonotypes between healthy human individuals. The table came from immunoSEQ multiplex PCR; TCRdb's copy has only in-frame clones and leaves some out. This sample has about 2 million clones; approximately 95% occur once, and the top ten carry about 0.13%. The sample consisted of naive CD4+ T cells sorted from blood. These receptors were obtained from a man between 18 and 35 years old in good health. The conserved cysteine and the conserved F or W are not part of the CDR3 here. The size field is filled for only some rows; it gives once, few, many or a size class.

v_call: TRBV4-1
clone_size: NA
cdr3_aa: ASSQDPDTVRKLF

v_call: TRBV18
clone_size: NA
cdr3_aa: ASSPGQGLHQPQH

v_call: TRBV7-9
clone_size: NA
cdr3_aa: ASSLAGRGQWNEQF

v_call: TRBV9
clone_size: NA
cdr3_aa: ASSEDLLGGRQY

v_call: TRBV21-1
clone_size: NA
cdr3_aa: ASPYTGFAYGYT

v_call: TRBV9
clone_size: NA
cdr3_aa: ASSPEIWGTDTQY

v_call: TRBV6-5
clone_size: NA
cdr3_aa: ASSYSTQGERTF

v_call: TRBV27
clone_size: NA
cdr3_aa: ASSPIDISYEQY

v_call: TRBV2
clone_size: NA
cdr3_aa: ASSAQGNYGYT

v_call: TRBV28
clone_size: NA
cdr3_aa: ASSAPGRNYEQY

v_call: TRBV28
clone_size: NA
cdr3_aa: ASSLGSRRDPFYEQY

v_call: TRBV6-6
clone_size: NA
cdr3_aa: ASTTGSSGNTIY

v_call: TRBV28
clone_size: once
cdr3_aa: ASSYGFSDTQY